The sequence of this T cell receptor beta chain was determined in a study of T-cell memory formation after mild COVID-19. This CDR3 region has 12 residues. Each CDR3 protein is one row after TCRdb ran MiXCR on the 5' RACE reads. The sample lists around 150,000 distinct CDR3 sequences, around 10% occurring once. This clonotype was seen more than once but under ten times. An end of the junction differs from the germline gene, which may be a read error. This sequence was found in a man aged 18 to 30 who had mild COVID-19 (a few samples of this study predate the infection). Cell type and time point are not known. The chain couples TRBV12-3 or TRBV12-4 to TRBJ2-5, with no clear D. Material for sequencing was PBMCs or a T cell subset sorted from them (not recorded which). The CDR3 bases are TGTGCCAGCAGCTTAGTCACTAAGACCCAGTACTTC. This gives the protein CASSLVTKTQYF.